The present T cell receptor (beta chain) was sequenced within a study of Ad26.COV2.S vaccination and SARS-CoV-2 variants (dated by TCRdb to the early 2020s). With respect to the entire study: Donors in the vaccine arm were drawn from COV1001, a multicentre, randomized, double-blind, placebo-controlled phase I-IIa trial testing Ad26.COV2.S in healthy adults. Ad26.COV2.S was administered intramuscularly at a dose of 5x10^10 or 1x10^11 viral particles, either as one shot or as two shots given 56 days apart. TCRbeta repertoire sequencing was used to assess the specificity and breadth of SARS-CoV-2-reactive T cell receptors after Ad26.COV2.S vaccination. A total of around 32 samples were included in the TCR-sequenced set, comprising roughly 20 Ad26.COV2.S vaccine recipients, 5 placebo recipients and 8 SARS-CoV-2 convalescent individuals. Trial participants were randomized into five groups of five: low-dose or high-dose Ad26.COV2.S given once or twice, or placebo on both occasions. Blinding of investigators to trial group allocation was maintained during experiments and outcome assessment. The study at large found these results: Comparable non-spike TCR breadth was observed between vaccine and placebo recipients, consistent with only spike being contained in the vaccine. Compared with placebo recipients, Ad26.COV2.S recipients showed higher spike-specific TCR breadth (P = 0.0014). The authors noted that the TCR breadth and depth analyses may have underestimated total T cell responses. After vaccination, spike-specific CD8+ and CD4+ T cell responses were reported to show substantial breadth. The study was not powered to compare responses between vaccine doses or regimens.

From the cysteine up to the phenylalanine, the CDR3 has a length of 16 residues. The CDR3 DNA has 48 bases and is translated from base 1. The germline V gene sets CDR1 to ENHRY and CDR2 to SYGVKD. V is pared back by 6 bases and J by 5 bases, with 22 bases lying between the germline termini. The immunoSEQ Assay was used to sequence TCRbeta CDR3 regions. After extraction, genomic DNA underwent amplification by bias-controlled multiplex PCR, followed by high-throughput sequencing. As for how the authors treated the data: To quantify the absolute abundance of every unique TCRbeta CDR3 region, sequences were collapsed and filtered. T cell fraction was estimated by normalizing TCRbeta template counts to usable DNA, which was measured by amplifying reference genes present in all nucleated cells. Repertoire TCRs were annotated as SARS-CoV-2-specific by exact matching of V gene, CDR3 amino acid sequence and J gene to a known reactive TCR set. The reference SARS-CoV-2 TCR set was derived from MIRA and filtered for enrichment in COVID-19-positive ImmuneCODE repertoires, a step that removed public or cross-reactive TCRs. Using the MIRA antigens, annotated TCRs were further analysed by specific ORF or by position within an ORF. Breadth was defined as annotated unique rearrangements over total unique productive rearrangements; depth was the summed frequency of those rearrangements. TCR breadth was compared between groups using two-sided Wilcoxon rank-sum tests. TCRdb stores this immuneACCESS table with in-frame sequences only. Part of the clones is absent; in the studies checked, under half of the shortfall reflects unresolved V genes, and no reason is known for the rest. The D gene and trimming were derived from the DNA, and the V and J assignments and clone size from that table. For this sample there are roughly 300,000 clones; roughly 90% appear just once. About 11% of the sample belongs to the ten largest clones.

A word on this clone: There is no known antigen for this receptor. Per-base qualities were not stored, and no clone one base away is much larger.

The treatment or condition label on this specimen signifies: roughly 19 received Ad26.COV2.S at low or high dose, single or two shots; a few received placebo; per-sample allocation not given. For vaccine and placebo recipients, repertoires were sequenced using samples collected on day 63 after the first injection. Cohort 1b enrolled about two dozen adults aged 18-55 years at a single site in Boston, USA, between 29 July and 7 August 2020. Ad26.COV2.S consisted of a replication-incompetent adenovirus type 26 vector by which a prefusion-stabilized SARS-CoV-2 spike protein from the original Wuhan strain was expressed.

The starting material was peripheral blood, obtained in a trial of Ad26.COV2.S vaccine versus placebo. The rearrangement joined TRBV10-3 to TRBJ2-5; the D gene is possibly TRBD1 or TRBD2, each agreeing over 5 bases. The origin of this receptor is a person aged 18-60 years who received the Ad26.COV2.S COVID-19 vaccine or a placebo. The CDR3 has the sequence CAISDPQGLGRETQYF. In nucleotide form, the sequence is TGTGCCATCAGCGATCCCCAGGGTCTGGGACGGGAGACCCAGTACTTC.